This T cell receptor (beta chain) originates from a study of T cell changes during pregnancy in multiple sclerosis. Measured with immunoSEQ multiplex PCR; TCRdb has only the in-frame clones, and not every one. The sample lists some 95,000 clones, roughly 92% occurring once. CDR1 SGHVS and CDR2 FQNEAQ come from the germline V gene. This CDR3 region has 15 residues. V lost 5 bases and J 0 bases, leaving 11 bases between the germline ends. V and J are TRBV7-8 and TRBJ2-1; possibly TRBD1 for D (6 bases). Sequences were derived from peripheral blood, sampled in the first trimester of pregnancy. This TCR derives from a female donor with multiple sclerosis, enrolled in a pregnancy study. The CDR3 here is CASSDRGSSYNEQFF. Here the CDR3 DNA reads TGTGCCAGCAGCGATAGGGGGAGCTCCTACAATGAGCAGTTCTTC.